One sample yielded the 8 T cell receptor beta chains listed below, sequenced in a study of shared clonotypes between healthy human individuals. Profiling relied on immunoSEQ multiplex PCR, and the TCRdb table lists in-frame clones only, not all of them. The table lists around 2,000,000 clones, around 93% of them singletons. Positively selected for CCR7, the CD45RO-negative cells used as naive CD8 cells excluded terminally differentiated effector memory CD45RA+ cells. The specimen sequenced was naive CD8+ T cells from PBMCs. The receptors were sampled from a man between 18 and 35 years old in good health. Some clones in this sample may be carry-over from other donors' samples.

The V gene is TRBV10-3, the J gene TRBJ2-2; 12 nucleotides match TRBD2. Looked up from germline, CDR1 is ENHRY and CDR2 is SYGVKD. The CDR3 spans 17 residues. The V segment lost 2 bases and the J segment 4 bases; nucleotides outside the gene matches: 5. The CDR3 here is CAISELLLAGGTGELFF. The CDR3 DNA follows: TGTGCCATCAGTGAGCTCCTACTAGCGGGAGGCACCGGGGAGCTGTTTTTT.

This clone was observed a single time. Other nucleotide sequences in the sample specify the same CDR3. CDR3 loop: CASSFGGRGYEQYF. CDR3 bases: TGTGCCAGCAGTTTCGGCGGGAGGGGTTACGAGCAGTACTTC. The J gene is TRBJ2-7, the V gene TRBV28, with 9 bases lining up with TRBD2. CDR3 length: 14 residues. Per germline, CDR1 MDHEN and CDR2 SYDVKM. Trimming took 3 bases from V and 4 from J; bases not matched to a gene: 4.

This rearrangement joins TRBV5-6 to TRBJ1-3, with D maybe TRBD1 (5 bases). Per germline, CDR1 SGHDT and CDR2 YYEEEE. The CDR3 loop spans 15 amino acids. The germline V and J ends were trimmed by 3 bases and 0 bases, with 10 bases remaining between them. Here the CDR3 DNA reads TGTGCCAGCAGCTATAACGGGGGCTCTGGAAACACCATATATTTT. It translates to CASSYNGGSGNTIYF.

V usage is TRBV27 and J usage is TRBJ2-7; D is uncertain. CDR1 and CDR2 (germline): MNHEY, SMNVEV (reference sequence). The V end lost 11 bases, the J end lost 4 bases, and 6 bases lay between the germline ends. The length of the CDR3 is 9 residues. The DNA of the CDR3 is TGTGCCCCCTGGTACGAGCAGTACTTC. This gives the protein CAPWYEQYF.

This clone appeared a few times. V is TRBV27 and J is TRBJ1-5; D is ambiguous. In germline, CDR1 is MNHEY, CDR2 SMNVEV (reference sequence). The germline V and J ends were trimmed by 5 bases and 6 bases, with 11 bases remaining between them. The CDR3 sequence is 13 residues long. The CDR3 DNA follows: TGTGCCAGCAGTCTCGGAGCGGCTCAGCCCCAGCATTTT. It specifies CASSLGAAQPQHF.

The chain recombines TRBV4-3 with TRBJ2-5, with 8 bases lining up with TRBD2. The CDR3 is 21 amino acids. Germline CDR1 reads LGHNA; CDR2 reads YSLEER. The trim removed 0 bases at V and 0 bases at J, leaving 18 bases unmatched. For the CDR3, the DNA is TGCGCCAGCAGCCAAGATATCATAGCGGGGCGGGAGGCAACTTACCAAGAGACCCAGTACTTC. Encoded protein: CASSQDIIAGREATYQETQYF.

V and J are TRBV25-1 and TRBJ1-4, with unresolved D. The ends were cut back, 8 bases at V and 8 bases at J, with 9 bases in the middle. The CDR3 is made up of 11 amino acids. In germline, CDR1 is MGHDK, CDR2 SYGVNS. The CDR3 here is CASSMVEKLFF. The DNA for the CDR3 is TGTGCCAGCTCGATGGTCGAAAAACTGTTTTTT.

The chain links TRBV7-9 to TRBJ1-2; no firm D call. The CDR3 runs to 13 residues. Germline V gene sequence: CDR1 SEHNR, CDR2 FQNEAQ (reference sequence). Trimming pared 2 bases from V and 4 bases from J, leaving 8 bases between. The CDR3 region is CASSLLLLYGYTF. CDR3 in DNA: TGTGCCAGCAGCTTACTTCTACTCTATGGCTACACCTTC. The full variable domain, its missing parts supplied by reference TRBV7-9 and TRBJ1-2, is DTGVSQNPRHKITKRGQNVTFRCDPISEHNRLYWYRQTLGQGPEFLTYFQNEAQLEKSRLLSDRFSAERPKGSFSTLEIQRTEQGDSAMYLCASSLLLLYGYTFGSGTRLTVV.